The 18 T cell receptor beta chains presented below share a single source sample, sequenced in a study of control samples from healthy donors and cancer patients. Here immunoSEQ multiplex PCR was the method, and the copy in TCRdb shows in-frame clones only, minus some. The sample lists under 450,000 clones, 75% to 95% occurring once. Sequencing was performed on PBMCs. The receptors were gathered from a man aged 35-49 years with head and neck cancer.

This rearrangement joins TRBV12-5 to TRBJ1-2; D remains ambiguous. Looked up from germline, CDR1 is LGHNT and CDR2 is FRNRAP. V lost 3 bases to trimming and J lost 3 bases, with 14 bases between them. CDR3 size: 15 residues. In DNA form, the CDR3 reads TGTGCTAGTGGTTTAGGGCAGGATCGGGACTATGGCTACACCTTC. It translates to CASGLGQDRDYGYTF.

V usage is TRBV19 and J usage is TRBJ1-5; a weak D match, TRBD1 (6 bases). The germline V gene encodes CDR1 LNHDA and CDR2 SQIVND (reference sequence). The ends were cut back, 7 bases at V and 2 bases at J, with 12 bases in the middle. There are 14 residues in the CDR3. CDR3 DNA: TGTGCCAGTACCACGGGGGCGGGCAATCAGCCCCAGCATTTT. Translated, it gives CASTTGAGNQPQHF.

The chain links TRBV5-5 to TRBJ2-3; the D gene is possibly TRBD1 (6 bases). The CDR3 runs to 16 residues. Germline CDR1 reads SGHKS; CDR2 reads YYEKEE (reference sequence). V was clipped by 3 bases and J by 0 bases, with 14 bases between them. This CDR3 is CASSSTGTLSTDTQYF. The CDR3 coding sequence is TGTGCCAGCAGCTCCACCGGGACACTTAGCACAGATACGCAGTATTTT.

The gene calls are TRBV19 and TRBJ1-4; no clear D gene. Germline lookup yields CDR1 LNHDA and CDR2 SQIVND (reference sequence). Trimming removed 5 bases at V and 5 bases at J, with 9 bases between. This CDR3 has 13 amino acids. CDR3 amino acids: CASSSEKNEKLFF. CDR3 DNA sequence: TGTGCCAGTAGTTCAGAGAAGAATGAAAAACTGTTTTTT.

The chain is built from TRBV7-9 and TRBJ1-5, with TRBD1 matching 7 bases. Germline V gene data show CDR1 as SEHNR and CDR2 as FQNEAQ (reference sequence). The CDR3 extends over 12 amino acids. J lost 2 bases, V lost 11 bases, and 3 bases had no gene match. The CDR3 loop reads CAGQEGNQPQHF. The CDR3 DNA reads TGTGCCGGACAGGAGGGCAATCAGCCCCAGCATTTT. Full variable domain (outside the CDR3, taken from reference TRBV7-9 and TRBJ1-5): DTGVSQNPRHKITKRGQNVTFRCDPISEHNRLYWYRQTLGQGPEFLTYFQNEAQLEKSRLLSDRFSAERPKGSFSTLEIQRTEQGDSAMYLCAGQEGNQPQHFGDGTRLSIL.

The chain links TRBV6-5 to TRBJ1-1, with D hard to call. The length of the CDR3 is 12 residues. Trimming removed 2 bases from V and 7 bases from J, with 8 bases in between. Germline CDR1 MNHEY, CDR2 SVGAGI. The CDR3 DNA reads as TGTGCCAGCAGTTACAGTTGGGGTGAAGCTTTCTTT. Translation: CASSYSWGEAFF.

The chain links TRBV9 to TRBJ1-2; 7 positions agree with TRBD1. From germline, CDR1 is SGDLS and CDR2 YYNGEE. V shed 1 base, J shed 8 bases, and the junction held 5 bases outside the gene matches. The CDR3 is 13 amino acids. The CDR3: CASSVLQGNGYTF. In DNA, the CDR3 is TGTGCCAGCAGCGTACTACAGGGGAACGGCTACACCTTC.

This CDR3 is CASSLAGGVQETQYF. DNA of the CDR3: TGCGCCAGCAGCTTGGCCGGCGGGGTACAAGAGACCCAGTACTTC. The chain recombines TRBV5-1 with TRBJ2-5; maybe TRBD2 (6 bases). The V end lost 0 bases, the J end lost 2 bases, and 11 bases lay between the germline ends. CDR1 is SGHRS, CDR2 YFSETQ, per germline. The CDR3 totals 15 residues.

The rearrangement joins TRBV7-3 to TRBJ2-5; D may be TRBD1 or TRBD2 (5 bases each). Trimming took 5 bases from V and 2 from J, leaving 12 bases between them. Germline assignment: CDR1 SGHTA and CDR2 FQGTGA. The CDR3 is made up of 14 amino acids. The CDR3 region has the DNA TGTGCCAGCAGCCCCGGGACGGGACAAGAGACCCAGTACTTC. Its protein product is CASSPGTGQETQYF. Full variable domain (remainder filled in from reference TRBV7-3 and TRBJ2-5): GAGVSQTPSNKVTEKGKYVELRCDPISGHTALYWYRQSLGQGPEFLIYFQGTGAADDSGLPNDRFFAVRPEGSVSTLKIQRTERGDSAVYLCASSPGTGQETQYFGPGTRLLVL.

The gene calls are TRBV9 and TRBJ1-3; 8 bases line up with TRBD1. V shed 3 bases, J shed 2 bases, and the junction held 4 bases outside the gene matches. Germline loops: CDR1 SGDLS, CDR2 YYNGEE. This CDR3 has 15 residues. CDR3 loop: CASSATGDTGNTIYF. The CDR3 coding sequence is TGTGCCAGCAGCGCGACAGGGGACACTGGAAACACCATATATTTT.

This chain joins TRBV27 and TRBJ2-2; D not certain. Germline-derived CDR1 and CDR2 are MNHEY and SMNVEV (reference sequence). V gave up 2 bases and J gave up 6 bases, with 7 bases separating them. This CDR3 region has 13 residues. CDR3 nucleotides: TGTGCCAGCAGTTTACGAGTGGCCGGGGAGCTGTTTTTT. This gives the protein CASSLRVAGELFF.

The chain employs TRBV7-2 and TRBJ1-5, with TRBD1 matching over 7 bases. CDR3 length equals 16 residues. V lost 2 bases, J lost 2 bases, and 6 bases stayed unmatched. Looked up from germline, CDR1 is SGHTA and CDR2 is FQGNSA. The CDR3: CASSLTPGTGNQPQHF. CDR3 coding DNA: TGTGCCAGCAGCTTAACCCCCGGGACAGGCAATCAGCCCCAGCATTTT.

This chain links TRBV7-2 with TRBJ2-3; D may be TRBD1 or TRBD2 (6 bases each). V was shortened by 7 bases and J by 3 bases, with 17 bases between the two germline ends. The CDR3 contains 15 residues. Germline V CDR1 and CDR2: SGHTA, FQGNSA. Here the CDR3 reads CASTLGGGRTDTQYF. CDR3 nucleotide sequence: TGTGCCAGCACCCTAGGGGGAGGCAGAACAGATACGCAGTATTTT.

The table lists this clone with a count of one. The rearrangement links TRBV19 to TRBJ1-6; possible D gene TRBD1, 5 bases. Trimming took off 9 bases at V and 7 bases at J, with 28 bases between the two ends. The CDR3 runs to 18 residues. Per the germline V gene, CDR1 is LNHDA and CDR2 is SQIVND (reference sequence). DNA of the CDR3: TGTGCCAGGAATCAGAACCATCGGGGCATATCAGGGAATTCACCCCTCCACTTT. Amino acids: CARNQNHRGISGNSPLHF.

This rearrangement joins TRBV7-2 to TRBJ1-1; maybe TRBD1 (5 bases). Between the trimmed V and J ends, which lost 1 base and 5 bases, there was a span of 14 bases. There are 15 residues in the CDR3. Germline V gene data show CDR1 as SGHTA and CDR2 as FQGNSA. CDR3 coding DNA: TGTGCCAGCAGCTTAGTGTACGGCGGGGGAACTGAAGCTTTCTTT. Amino acids: CASSLVYGGGTEAFF.

The J gene is TRBJ2-1, the V gene TRBV7-2; possible D gene TRBD2, 5 bases. From germline, CDR1 is SGHTA and CDR2 FQGNSA. Trimming stripped 2 bases from V and 0 bases from J, with 8 bases between. The CDR3 is 15 amino acids. CDR3 region: CASSLLGSSYNEQFF. DNA of the CDR3: TGTGCCAGCAGCTTACTAGGGAGCTCCTACAATGAGCAGTTCTTC.

The chain combines TRBV27 with TRBJ2-1, with 11 bases identical to TRBD2. This CDR3 has 16 residues. Trimming took 3 bases from V and 7 from J; bases not matched to a gene: 8. Germline lookup yields CDR1 MNHEY and CDR2 SMNVEV (reference sequence). CDR3 sequence: CASSFIASGRRNEQFF. CDR3 DNA: TGTGCCAGCAGTTTCATCGCTAGCGGGAGGAGAAATGAGCAGTTCTTC.

The chain couples TRBV7-3 to TRBJ1-5, with unresolved D. The germline CDR1 and CDR2 sequences are SGHTA and FQGTGA. The V end lost 5 bases, the J end lost 4 bases, and 9 bases lay between the germline ends. The CDR3 consists of 13 residues. The CDR3 nucleotides are TGTGCCAGCAGCCCTACACGTAATCAGCCCCAGCATTTT. Protein: CASSPTRNQPQHF.